The 10 T cell receptor beta chains presented below share a single source sample, sequenced in a study of shared clonotypes between healthy human individuals. The naive CD8 population came from CD45RO-negative cells selected for CCR7, without terminally differentiated effector memory CD45RA+ cells. Assay: immunoSEQ multiplex PCR; the TCRdb copy retains only in-frame clones and omits some. The profile shows about 2.2 million clones, about 92% of them singletons. Source material: naive CD8+ T cells from PBMCs. All receptors derive from a man aged 18 to 30 in good health. Some clones in this sample may be carry-over from other donors' samples.

Regarding this clone: Other DNA sequences in this sample translate to the same CDR3. This rearrangement joins TRBV6-1 to TRBJ2-7; D is uncertain. V was cut by 0 bases and J by 1 base, with 10 bases left in between. Germline V CDR1 and CDR2: MNHNS, SASEGT. The CDR3 runs to 15 residues. Here the CDR3 reads CASSEAGLRSYEQYF. The CDR3 nucleotides read TGTGCCAGCAGTGAAGCAGGGTTAAGATCCTACGAGCAGTACTTC.

The rearrangement joins TRBV7-6 to TRBJ2-1; TRBD2 aligns across 10 bases. Germline V gene lookup returns CDR1 SGHVS and CDR2 FNYEAQ. With 2 bases clipped from V and 3 bases from J, the junction kept 7 bases outside the gene matches. This CDR3 is 17 amino acids long. CDR3 residues: CASSLLAGGNFYNEQFF. Here the CDR3 DNA reads TGTGCCAGCAGCTTATTAGCGGGAGGAAACTTCTACAATGAGCAGTTCTTC.

The rearrangement links TRBV11-2 to TRBJ1-1; tentatively, D is TRBD1 (5 bases). Trimming removed 3 bases from V and 0 bases from J, with 8 bases in between. Germline values: CDR1 SGHAT, CDR2 FQNNGV. The CDR3 has 14 amino acids. The CDR3 region has the DNA TGTGCCAGCAGCTTGACAGTCATGAACACTGAAGCTTTCTTT. Amino acid sequence: CASSLTVMNTEAFF.

V gene TRBV9 combines with J gene TRBJ2-1; D may match TRBD1 or TRBD2 (5 bases each). This CDR3 contains 12 residues. Germline CDR1 is SGDLS and CDR2 is YYNGEE. The V end lost 6 bases, the J end lost 9 bases, and 13 bases lay between the germline ends. CDR3 coding DNA: TGTGCCAGCAATTGGGACGCCGGTGAGCAGTTCTTC. Protein product: CASNWDAGEQFF.

The V gene is TRBV2, the J gene TRBJ1-2, with D possibly matching TRBD1 (5 bases). This CDR3 contains 12 residues. The V gene lost 6 bases and the J gene lost 6 bases, with 11 bases spanning the gap. From germline, CDR1 is SNHLY and CDR2 FYNNEI. CDR3 DNA: TGTGCCAGCAGGGCAGGGTTTGATGGCTACACCTTC. Protein: CASRAGFDGYTF.

This sequence joins TRBV30 and TRBJ2-1; D unresolved. V lost 0 bases and J 4 bases, leaving 22 bases between the germline ends. The CDR3 covers 18 residues. In germline, CDR1 is GTSNPN, CDR2 SVGIG (reference sequence). The CDR3 nucleotides read TGTGCCTGGAGTGTAATAGGTTCAGTGGCCCACGGTTACAATGAGCAGTTCTTC. This encodes CAWSVIGSVAHGYNEQFF.

The chain has TRBV4-3 and TRBJ2-1, with unresolved D. This CDR3 contains 14 residues. Germline V gives CDR1 LGHNA, CDR2 YSLEER. V was pared by 1 base and J by 8 bases, with 12 bases between. CDR3 loop: CASSQGVVRDEQFF. The CDR3 DNA sequence: TGCGCCAGCAGCCAAGGGGTAGTGCGCGATGAGCAGTTCTTC.

This chain joins TRBV5-1 and TRBJ2-3; 13 bases are a match to TRBD2. CDR3 length: 16 amino acids. V trimming: 4 bases; J trimming: 2 bases; junction bases outside the gene matches: 4. CDR1 and CDR2 (germline): SGHRS, YFSETQ. The CDR3 spells CASSIGTSGITDTQYF. CDR3 sequence (DNA): TGCGCCAGCAGCATTGGGACTAGCGGGATCACAGATACGCAGTATTTT.

This chain connects TRBV4-1 to TRBJ2-1, with D perhaps TRBD2 (7 bases). Germline V gene sequence: CDR1 MGHRA, CDR2 YSYEKL. With 0 bases removed from V and 6 bases from J, the gap between germline ends came to 12 bases. The CDR3 is 15 residues long. The CDR3 protein is CASSQDKGGGNEQFF. The DNA for the CDR3 is TGCGCCAGCAGCCAAGATAAGGGGGGGGGCAATGAGCAGTTCTTC.

This sequence joins TRBV5-1 and TRBJ2-5, with TRBD1 matching over 8 bases. V lost 3 bases, J lost 0 bases, and 4 bases stayed unmatched. CDR1 SGHRS and CDR2 YFSETQ come from the germline V gene. The CDR3 contains 15 residues. Here the CDR3 DNA reads TGCGCCAGCAGCTCTGACAGGGGAAACCAAGAGACCCAGTACTTC. It encodes CASSSDRGNQETQYF.